This T cell receptor (beta chain) was profiled in a study of T cells expressing NK-cell markers. Across the study: One of the eight sequenced donors was seronegative, whereas the other seven were HCMV-seropositive.

Study outcomes and limitations: Among four donors, these clonotypes also ranked first in the CD3+CD56-NKG2C+ fraction. Dominant NKG2C+ clonotypes made up roughly 1.0-8% of CD8+ T cells in roughly six donors.

Of note for this clonotype: As yet, its antigen is unknown.

The CDR3 totals 17 residues. Germline V lookup: CDR1 LGHNA, CDR2 YNFKEQ. What made the TCR beta cDNA was 5'RACE template switching with UMIs. For each CDR3 protein, TCRdb gives one entry from its re-call of the 5' RACE reads, without DNA. The table for this sample gives roughly 5,000 distinct CDR3 sequences. Sequencing was carried out using blood T cells: a sorted CD56 or NKG2C T cell subset, CD4+ or CD8+ T cells, or bulk PBMC T cells (not recorded which). The source is a man between 18 and 29 years old in good health. J is TRBJ2-1 and V is TRBV4-2; the D call of TRBD2 rests on TCRdb alone, since no DNA is present to check it. CDR3 sequence reads: CASSQPKMSGTYNEQFF.